This entry lists 3 T cell receptor beta chains sequenced from one sample in a study of regulatory T cells in long-lasting Graves disease. CDR3 regions were amplified by Arm-PCR using iRepertoire HTBI primers to build TCR beta libraries. TCRdb reprocessed the multiplex PCR reads via MiXCR and lists one record per CDR3 protein. The sample has hundreds of thousands of distinct CDR3 sequences, over 15% seen once; the top ten hold 30%. The time point is: newly diagnosed GD, antithyroid drugs for less than 3 months. The TCR library was made from RNA extracted from PBMCs. A further study also used this sample, focusing on T cells in Graves' hyperthyroidism and ophthalmopathy.

Specimen: peripheral blood mononuclear cells (PBMCs), collected at new diagnosis, from a patient treated with antithyroid drugs. Receptors were obtained from a man aged 40-50 years with Graves disease.

The sample holds many counts of this clonotype. The CDR3 DNA reads as TGCAGCGTTGGGAGGACAGAGGGGCCCTACGAGCAGTACTTC. It codes for CSVGRTEGPYEQYF. The V and J genes are TRBV29-1 and TRBJ2-7, with D maybe TRBD1 (6 bases). Per the germline V gene, CDR1 is SQVTM and CDR2 is ANQGSEA. CDR3 size: 14 residues. Trimming pared 4 bases from V and 2 bases from J, leaving 15 bases between.

This clonotype was recorded at least ten times. The chain is built from TRBV28 and TRBJ1-6, with 9 positions matching TRBD1. This CDR3 is 15 amino acids long. Germline CDR1 is MDHEN and CDR2 is SYDVKM. J was trimmed by 10 bases and V by 5 bases; bases with no gene match: 9. CDR3 in DNA: TGTGCCAGCAGTCCGCGGACAGGGGTGGGGTCACCCCTCCACTTT. It codes for CASSPRTGVGSPLHF.

This sequence joins TRBV4-3 and TRBJ1-1, with a weak D call TRBD1 (6 bases). The CDR3 is made up of 18 amino acids. Germline CDR1 and CDR2: LGHNA and YSLEER. Trimming shortened V by 0 bases and J by 6 bases, and 23 bases separated the two germline ends. In nucleotides, the CDR3 is TGCGCCAGCAGCCAAGAGGGAACAGGGTACGGTGCTCCCGCTGAAGCTTTCTTT. It is translated as CASSQEGTGYGAPAEAFF.